This T cell receptor (beta chain) originates from a study of CD8 T cells in ankylosing spondylitis. For TCR beta, libraries came from quantitative 5'-RACE with molecular barcodes. Using its own MiXCR run on the 5' RACE reads, TCRdb lists one record per CDR3 protein. The table shows 750,000 to 850,000 distinct CDR3 sequences, with 10% to 15% occurring only once. The CDR3 sequence is 14 residues long. V lost 6 bases, J lost 2 bases, and 7 bases stayed unmatched. This clonotype was seen repeatedly, ten times or more. Its specificity is unknown. Whole-study results and caveats: In ankylosing spondylitis patients, matched synovial fluid reportedly showed significant enrichment of disease-linked clones. Clones that were linked to disease were CD8+ and were relatively rare in peripheral blood. One TCR beta motif, made up of about 8 highly homologous variants, appeared characteristic of ankylosing spondylitis blood.

The chain recombines TRBV12-3 or TRBV12-4 with TRBJ2-7, with TRBD2 identical over 7 bases. This clonotype was sampled from a male donor with ankylosing spondylitis. The source material was blood, either unsorted or a sorted T cell fraction (not recorded which). CDR3 residues: CASRTGGSTYEQYF. In DNA form, the CDR3 reads TGTGCCAGCAGGACGGGGGGAAGCACCTACGAGCAGTACTTC.